The entry below describes one T cell receptor (beta chain). Here immunoSEQ multiplex PCR was the method, and the copy in TCRdb shows in-frame clones only, minus some. The data show approximately 140,000 clones, with around 83% seen just once and about 5.8% held by the top ten. These data belong to a study of blood T cell repertoires in COVID-19. Study overall: Sources were T cells, B-cell-depleted T cells, or PBMCs; the material itself was cDNA or gDNA.

Everyone who took part was roughly 18 to 89 years old, and they came from about two dozen US areas. Germline CDR1 and CDR2: LGHNA and YSLEER. Trimming took 4 bases from V and 5 from J, leaving 12 bases between them. The CDR3 is 14 residues long. This sequence originates from a woman between 45 and 60 years old who had been exposed to COVID-19. The sequencing input was PBMCs or T cells enriched from blood (not recorded which). V is TRBV4-3 and J is TRBJ2-1; D is unclear. The CDR3 sequence: CASSPPRIHNEQFF. The CDR3 coding sequence is TGCGCCAGCAGCCCCCCCCGTATCCACAATGAGCAGTTCTTC.